This T cell receptor beta chain was profiled in a study of CD8+CD57+ T cells in acquired aplastic anemia (dated by TCRdb to between 2018 and 2020). A note on the overall study: CD8+CD57+ expansion was defined as frequency above the mean frequency observed in healthy subjects. Study-level results and caveats: Around 31 CD8+ CDR3 sequences were shared between patients and controls but appeared highly expressed in patients and within their immunodominant clones. Patients and healthy controls showed no significant difference in CD8+ Simpson's diversity (P=0.060). In patients, diversity was lower in CD8+CD57+ cells than in the total CD4+ and CD8+ cell pools.

Genomic DNA was used as template for profiling of TCR beta VDJ combinations and CDR3 sequences. An Illumina HiSeq 2000 was used for TCR repertoire sequencing. Per the original workflow: Repertoires were assessed using TRBV/TRBJ rearrangement plots, CDR3 size and DJ length profiles, and Simpson's diversity index. The most abundant DNA sequence in the deep sequencing data was taken as the immunodominant clone. CDR3 amino acid sequences were checked for sharing across subjects and were also compared against the VDJdb database and published repertoires. TCRdb handled the public reads itself, with Q25 trimming in fastp and clone calling in MiXCR, and kept productive beta chains. Rows merge per CDR3 protein into single entries with the most common DNA and genes. The V and J calls reflect TCRdb's pipeline rather than the authors' work. Across this sample there are some 20,000 distinct CDR3 sequences, with under 40% seen only once. The ten most abundant clones make up more than 70% of the sample.

Spanning cysteine to phenylalanine, the CDR3 consists of 13 amino acids. The retained sequence is limited to the CDR3, 39 bases, with the frame set at the first base. Based on the germline V gene, the CDR1 and CDR2 sequences are LGHNA and YNFKEQ. The V and J ends are trimmed by 0 bases and 3 bases, leaving 6 bases between them. Flow cytometry had shown CD8+CD57+ cell expansion in the patients selected for sequencing. CD8+CD57+ effector memory cells were additionally sequenced from about 15% of the 12 patients in whom enough cells were available. Severe acquired aplastic anemia was diagnosed in all patients according to International Study of Aplastic Anemia and Agranulocytosis and Camitta criteria. Patients had received no therapy at the time of blood sampling. CD8+CD57+ cells were bead-enriched, yielding a mean of roughly 1.5 ug of DNA. The study deep-sequenced TCR repertoires of sorted CD4+ and CD8+ blood T cells from severe aplastic anemia patients and healthy subjects. Patients were enrolled under clinicaltrials.gov protocols 00001620, 01623167, 00001397, 00071045, 00081523 and 00961064 in the USA. Ficoll-Paque density gradient centrifugation was used to isolate peripheral blood mononuclear cells.

Comment on this clonotype: Its antigen is currently not known. The sample holds no much larger clone one base away, and base qualities are not on file.

The chain is made from TRBV4-2 and TRBJ2-7; too little of a D gene remains to name it. The sequence was collected from a human donor with aplastic anemia. The source material was CD8+CD57+ T cells sorted from PBMCs. The cell subset or site label for this specimen denotes: bead-enriched CD8+CD57+ effector memory T cells from SAA patients. CDR3 protein: CASSQDPRYEQYF. At the DNA level, the sequence is TGTGCCAGCAGCCAAGACCCGCGCTACGAGCAGTACTTC.